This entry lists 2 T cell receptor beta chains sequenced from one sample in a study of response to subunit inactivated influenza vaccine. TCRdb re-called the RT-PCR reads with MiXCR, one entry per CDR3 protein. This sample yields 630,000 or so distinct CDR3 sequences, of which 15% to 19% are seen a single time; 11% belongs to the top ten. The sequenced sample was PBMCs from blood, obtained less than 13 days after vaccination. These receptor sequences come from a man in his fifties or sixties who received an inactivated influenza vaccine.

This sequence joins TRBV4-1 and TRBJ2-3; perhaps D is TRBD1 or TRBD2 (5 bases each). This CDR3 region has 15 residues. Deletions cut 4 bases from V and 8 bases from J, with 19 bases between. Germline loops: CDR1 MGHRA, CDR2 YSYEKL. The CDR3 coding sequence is TGCGCCAGCAGCCGGGACCGAACTCGAGGTGGTACGCAGTATTTT. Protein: CASSRDRTRGGTQYF.

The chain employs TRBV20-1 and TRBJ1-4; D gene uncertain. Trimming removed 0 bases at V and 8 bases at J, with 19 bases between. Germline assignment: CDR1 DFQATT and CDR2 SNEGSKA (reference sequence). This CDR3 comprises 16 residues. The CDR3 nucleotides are TGCAGTGCTAGAGATCTAAGAGGATACCGCCGGGAAAAACTGTTTTTT. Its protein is CSARDLRGYRREKLFF.